In its sample, the clone carrying this T cell receptor beta chain was seen a few times. The table came from immunoSEQ multiplex PCR; TCRdb's copy has only in-frame clones and leaves some out. Of about 49,000 clones in the sample, roughly 83% are singletons; the top ten hold about 12%. This entry belongs to a study of OX40 agonist ivuxolimab in advanced cancers. V lost 5 bases to trimming and J lost 9 bases; unmatched junction nucleotides: 11. Germline CDR1 reads LNHDA; CDR2 reads SQIVND (reference sequence). The CDR3 is made up of 16 amino acids. The V gene is TRBV19, the J gene TRBJ1-5; 12 bases map to TRBD1. The sample here was CD4+ or CD8+ T cells sorted from blood, taken in a trial of the OX40 agonist ivuxolimab. The TCR comes from an adult with an advanced solid tumor such as melanoma, head and neck, liver or kidney cancer. The CDR3: CASSPPGGQGAGPQHF. CDR3 in DNA: TGTGCCAGTAGTCCTCCCGGGGGACAGGGGGCAGGGCCCCAGCATTTT.